These 31 T cell receptor beta chains came from one sample sequenced in a study of blood T cell repertoires in COVID-19. Profiling relied on immunoSEQ multiplex PCR, and the TCRdb table lists in-frame clones only, not all of them. This sample carries 50,000 to 65,000 clones, roughly 89% of them seen once, and the ten largest clones take around 5%. Sequencing used peripheral blood. The source is a man aged 55 to 70 with active COVID-19.

V gene TRBV24-1 combines with J gene TRBJ2-3; 7 bases fit TRBD2. Trimming at V came to 4 bases and at J to 0 bases, leaving 3 bases not matched to a gene. This CDR3 spans 15 amino acids. The germline V gene has CDR1 KGHDR and CDR2 SFDVKD. The DNA for the CDR3 is TGTGCCACCAGTGACCGCGGGGGAAGCACAGATACGCAGTATTTT. This translates into CATSDRGGSTDTQYF.

This clone was recorded a few times. The genes are TRBV9 and TRBJ1-3; 7 bases align to TRBD1. The germline CDR1 and CDR2 sequences are SGDLS and YYNGEE. The CDR3 spans 16 residues. The ends lost 4 bases at V and 4 bases at J; junction bases unmatched: 11. CDR3: CASSSSGGGEGNTIYF. In nucleotides, the CDR3 is TGTGCCAGCAGCTCAAGTGGAGGGGGCGAGGGAAACACCATATATTTT.

V usage is TRBV3-1 (or the pseudogene TRBV3-2) and J usage is TRBJ2-5, with TRBD2 matching over 7 bases. V was clipped by 0 bases and J by 1 base; unmatched bases: 8. This CDR3 region has 17 residues. Germline CDR1 and CDR2: LGHDT and YNNKEL (reference sequence). CDR3 residues: CASSQDEDWGGQETQYF. The CDR3 DNA follows: TGTGCCAGCAGCCAAGATGAGGATTGGGGGGGCCAAGAGACCCAGTACTTC.

Written as DNA, the CDR3 is TGTGCCAGCAGCCTTGGACTAGCGGAAGCTCAGTACTTC. It yields the protein CASSLGLAEAQYF. The chain recombines TRBV7-2 with TRBJ2-7; TRBD2 aligns across 10 bases. The CDR3 runs 13 residues. Germline V gene data show CDR1 as SGHTA and CDR2 as FQGNSA. V trimming: 5 bases; J trimming: 10 bases; junction bases outside the gene matches: 8.

The gene calls are TRBV7-9 and TRBJ1-1; the D gene is possibly TRBD1 (6 bases). The CDR3 has 16 amino acids. CDR1 is SEHNR, CDR2 FQNEAQ, per germline (reference sequence). The germline V and J ends were trimmed by 2 bases and 1 base, with 14 bases remaining between them. The DNA for the CDR3 is TGTGCCAGCAGCTTACGCCCCCCAGGGGCGAACACTGAAGCTTTCTTT. This encodes CASSLRPPGANTEAFF.

Concerning this clone: At the DNA level, this CDR3 is encoded by other sequences in the same sample as well. This chain connects TRBV6-2 or TRBV6-3 to TRBJ2-1, with 12 bases identical to TRBD2. The germline V gene has CDR1 MNHEY and CDR2 SVGEGT. Trimming removed 1 base from V and 10 bases from J; junction bases left unmatched: 8. The CDR3 spans 16 residues. CDR3 amino acids: CASSYLGLAGGDEQFF. CDR3 nucleotides: TGTGCCAGCAGTTACTTGGGACTAGCGGGTGGCGACGAGCAGTTCTTC.

The chain is built from TRBV7-8 and TRBJ2-2; no firm D call. The V end was cut by 0 bases, the J end by 5 bases, with 4 bases between. Germline CDR1 reads SGHVS; CDR2 reads FQNEAQ. The CDR3 runs 13 residues. In DNA form, the CDR3 reads TGTGCCAGCAGCTTAGCAGCAACCGGGGAGCTGTTTTTT. It translates to CASSLAATGELFF.

This clone showed up just a few times. The J gene is TRBJ2-7, the V gene TRBV6-5, with D tentatively TRBD1 (5 bases). This CDR3 is built from 14 residues. The germline V gene encodes CDR1 MNHEY and CDR2 SVGAGI. Between the trimmed V and J ends, which lost 0 bases and 6 bases, there was a span of 12 bases. CDR3 DNA sequence: TGTGCCAGCAGTTACTCTAAGGGGTCCCTCGAGCAGTACTTC. It is translated as CASSYSKGSLEQYF.

CDR3 protein: CASSGQGRRYEQYF. DNA of the CDR3: TGTGCCAGCAGCGGACAGGGCAGGAGGTACGAGCAGTACTTC. The chain employs TRBV25-1 and TRBJ2-7; 8 bases agree with TRBD1. CDR1 is MGHDK and CDR2 is SYGVNS in the germline V gene. The CDR3 totals 14 residues. Trimming cost V 6 bases and J 4 bases; bases outside gene matches: 8.

The chain combines TRBV27 with TRBJ1-1; 7 bases are shared with TRBD1. The CDR3 length is 14 residues. Germline CDR1 is MNHEY and CDR2 is SMNVEV (reference sequence). V dropped 2 bases and J dropped 0; count of bases not matched to a gene: 0. CDR3 in DNA: TGTGCCAGCAGTTTAGACAGGGTGAACACTGAAGCTTTCTTT. It codes for CASSLDRVNTEAFF.

The chain links TRBV21-1 to TRBJ2-2; the DNA was not used to check the table's D call, TRBD2. TRBV21-1 is a recognized pseudogene. The CDR3 covers 16 residues. The CDR3 sequence: CASSLRLAVSTGELFF. The CDR3 region has the DNA TGTGCCAGCAGCTTAAGACTAGCGGTTAGCACCGGGGAGCTGTTTTTT.

The chain carries TRBV6-4 and TRBJ2-6; no firm D call. Per germline, CDR1 MRHNA and CDR2 SNTAGT. The V and J ends lost 6 bases and 0 bases respectively, with 6 bases between them. The CDR3 is 14 residues long. The CDR3 spells CASSPGSGANVLTF. DNA of the CDR3: TGTGCCAGCAGCCCGGGCTCTGGGGCCAACGTCCTGACTTTC.

The V call is TRBV7-8, the J call TRBJ2-3; no clear D gene. The length of the CDR3 is 13 residues. The V end lost 1 base, the J end lost 4 bases, and 6 bases lay between the germline ends. Germline values: CDR1 SGHVS, CDR2 FQNEAQ. CDR3 nucleotides: TGTGCCAGCAGCTTAGACCTATCAGATACGCAGTATTTT. It yields the protein CASSLDLSDTQYF.

This clone was found a few times. The chain couples TRBV25-1 to TRBJ1-4; perhaps TRBD1 as D (6 bases). Germline CDR1 and CDR2: MGHDK and SYGVNS. The CDR3 length is 17 residues. The germline V and J ends were trimmed by 2 bases and 4 bases, with 17 bases remaining between them. DNA of the CDR3: TGTGCCAGCAGTGAAAAGATCCGGAAGGACAGTAATGAAAAACTGTTTTTT. This gives the protein CASSEKIRKDSNEKLFF.

This clone appeared a few times. The chain carries TRBV11-2 and TRBJ2-7; the D is unclear. The CDR3 is 12 amino acids. In germline, CDR1 is SGHAT, CDR2 FQNNGV. Deletions cut 5 bases from V and 10 bases from J, with 15 bases between. Here the CDR3 reads CASSLLRKEQYF. CDR3 DNA: TGTGCCAGCAGCCTTTTGAGGAAGGAACAGTACTTC.

This clone showed up just a few times. The rearrangement links TRBV5-1 to TRBJ2-5, with 8 bases matching TRBD1. This CDR3 region has 15 residues. The germline CDR1 and CDR2 sequences are SGHRS and YFSETQ. V was clipped by 3 bases and J by 1 base; unmatched bases: 5. The CDR3 coding sequence is TGCGCCAGCAGCTCAAACACAGGGGGCCAAGAGACCCAGTACTTC. It codes for CASSSNTGGQETQYF.

As DNA, the CDR3 is TGTGCCAGCAGCCCTGTGGGCGGGAGGGGCTCCTACAATGAGCAGTTCTTC. Its translation: CASSPVGGRGSYNEQFF. The rearrangement joins TRBV5-4 to TRBJ2-1; TRBD2 matches 9 bases. CDR3 length equals 17 residues. V gave up 4 bases and J gave up 0 bases; unmatched junction bases: 8. The germline V gene encodes CDR1 SGHNT and CDR2 YYREEE (reference sequence). Together with reference TRBV5-4 and TRBJ2-1, the CDR3 gives the full variable domain: ETGVTQSPTHLIKTRGQQVTLRCSSQSGHNTVSWYQQALGQGPQFIFQYYREEENGRGNFPPRFSGLQFPNYSSELNVNALELDDSALYLCASSPVGGRGSYNEQFFGPGTRLTVL.

V is TRBV5-1 and J is TRBJ1-2; 9 bases line up with TRBD1. V was pared by 3 bases and J by 4 bases, with 7 bases of the junction left unmatched. Germline values: CDR1 SGHRS, CDR2 YFSETQ. This CDR3 is built from 15 residues. CDR3 protein: CASSSPTGGIYGYTF. Here the CDR3 DNA reads TGCGCCAGCAGCTCCCCGACAGGGGGAATCTATGGCTACACCTTC. Together with reference TRBV5-1 and TRBJ1-2, the CDR3 gives the full variable domain: KAGVTQTPRYLIKTRGQQVTLSCSPISGHRSVSWYQQTPGQGLQFLFEYFSETQRNKGNFPGRFSGRQFSNSRSEMNVSTLELGDSALYLCASSSPTGGIYGYTFGSGTRLTVV.

This chain links TRBV5-6 with TRBJ2-7, with 14 bases matching TRBD2. Germline V gives CDR1 SGHDT, CDR2 YYEEEE. The V segment lost 4 bases and the J segment 3 bases; nucleotides outside the gene matches: 6. This CDR3 contains 16 residues. The CDR3 sequence is CASSPGTSGRHYEQYF. The CDR3 DNA follows: TGTGCCAGCAGCCCCGGGACTAGCGGGAGACACTACGAGCAGTACTTC.

This clone was observed a single time. This chain links TRBV12-3 or TRBV12-4 with TRBJ1-2; D gene ambiguous. CDR3 size: 13 residues. The V and J ends lost 3 bases and 4 bases respectively, with 9 bases between them. CDR3: CASSFTGSYGYTF. The DNA of the CDR3 is TGTGCCAGCAGTTTTACGGGGAGCTATGGCTACACCTTC.

The V gene is TRBV18, the J gene TRBJ2-4; the D gene is possibly TRBD1 (6 bases). Deletions cut 3 bases from V and 2 bases from J, with 11 bases between. This CDR3 spans 15 amino acids. Germline-derived CDR1 and CDR2 are KGHSH and LQKENI. The CDR3 region has the DNA TGTGCCAGCTCACCGGGACAATTAACCAAAAACATTCAGTACTTC. It is translated as CASSPGQLTKNIQYF.

This clone was found once. The rearrangement links TRBV6-5 to TRBJ2-1; D possibly corresponds to TRBD2 (6 bases). Trimming took 2 bases from V and 6 from J, leaving 11 bases between them. From germline, CDR1 is MNHEY and CDR2 SVGAGI. This CDR3 has 14 residues. The CDR3 is CASSYGGLVNEQFF. CDR3 DNA sequence: TGTGCCAGCAGTTACGGAGGGCTAGTCAATGAGCAGTTCTTC.

V gene TRBV19 combines with J gene TRBJ1-1; D unresolved. The CDR3 totals 15 residues. Trimming shortened V by 4 bases and J by 1 base, and 13 bases separated the two germline ends. The germline V gene has CDR1 LNHDA and CDR2 SQIVND (reference sequence). CDR3 nucleotide sequence: TGTGCCAGTAGTACGAGCCCGGGAGGGAACACTGAAGCTTTCTTT. Translating it yields CASSTSPGGNTEAFF.

This chain links TRBV5-1 with TRBJ2-2, with TRBD2 identical over 11 bases. In germline, CDR1 is SGHRS, CDR2 YFSETQ. This CDR3 has 15 residues. The junction had 1 base not matched to a gene; V was cut back by 5 bases and J by 1 base. DNA for the CDR3: TGCGCCAGCAGTCTAGCGGGAGGGAACACCGGGGAGCTGTTTTTT. Translated, it gives CASSLAGGNTGELFF.

The chain links TRBV5-1 to TRBJ1-1; TRBD1 matches at 8 bases. V trimming: 2 bases; J trimming: 2 bases; junction bases outside the gene matches: 8. CDR1 is SGHRS, CDR2 YFSETQ, per germline. This CDR3 has 16 residues. The CDR3 protein is CASSFAPPGGNTEAFF. The CDR3 bases are TGCGCCAGCAGCTTTGCCCCCCCAGGGGGCAACACTGAAGCTTTCTTT.

This chain links TRBV7-9 with TRBJ1-1, with 10 bases lining up with TRBD1. This CDR3 has 13 residues. The germline V gene has CDR1 SEHNR and CDR2 FQNEAQ (reference sequence). CDR3 sequence (DNA): TGTGCACCCGGGACAGGGGTCCAGACTGAAGCTTTCTTT. Translating it yields CAPGTGVQTEAFF. The full variable domain, its missing parts supplied by reference TRBV7-9 and TRBJ1-1, is DTGVSQNPRHKITKRGQNVTFRCDPISEHNRLYWYRQTLGQGPEFLTYFQNEAQLEKSRLLSDRFSAERPKGSFSTLEIQRTEQGDSAMYLCAPGTGVQTEAFFGQGTRLTVV.

V gene TRBV24-1 combines with J gene TRBJ1-3; 10 bases fit TRBD1. This CDR3 is built from 14 residues. Germline V gene data show CDR1 as KGHDR and CDR2 as SFDVKD. The ends lost 4 bases at V and 8 bases at J; junction bases unmatched: 4. CDR3 nucleotide sequence: TGTGCCACCAGTGAGGGACAGGGGACCGACACCATATATTTT. The encoded protein is CATSEGQGTDTIYF.

The V call is TRBV12-3 or TRBV12-4, the J call TRBJ1-5; D may be TRBD1 (6 bases). The V and J ends lost 6 bases and 5 bases respectively, with 11 bases between them. This CDR3 region has 13 residues. CDR3 DNA: TGTGCCAGCAGGGTGGACAGCGATCAGCCCCAGCATTTT. Translating it yields CASRVDSDQPQHF.

The chain combines TRBV7-2 with TRBJ1-1; D gene uncertain. The V end was cut by 6 bases, the J end by 1 base, with 9 bases between. This CDR3 has 13 residues. Germline lookup yields CDR1 SGHTA and CDR2 FQGNSA. CDR3 sequence reads: CASREWPNTEAFF. The CDR3 DNA follows: TGTGCCAGCAGGGAGTGGCCGAACACTGAAGCTTTCTTT.

The rearrangement links TRBV5-6 to TRBJ1-2; D is perhaps TRBD1 (6 bases). Germline CDR1 reads SGHDT; CDR2 reads YYEEEE. CDR3 length equals 14 residues. Between the trimmed V and J ends, which lost 3 bases and 3 bases, there was a span of 12 bases. This CDR3 reads CASSWGLGDYGYTF. CDR3 nucleotides: TGTGCCAGCAGCTGGGGGCTTGGGGACTATGGCTACACCTTC.

The table lists this clone with many counts. This chain connects TRBV19 to TRBJ2-7; 13 nucleotides agree with TRBD2. In germline, CDR1 is LNHDA, CDR2 SQIVND (reference sequence). The CDR3 length is 15 residues. V dropped 5 bases and J dropped 5; count of bases not matched to a gene: 6. Written as DNA, the CDR3 is TGTGCCAGTAGTGATACTAGCGGGAGGGCCCACGAGCAGTACTTC. This translates into CASSDTSGRAHEQYF.